This T cell receptor beta chain was recovered during a study of tumor-infiltrating lymphocytes in primary liver carcinoma. Study observations and caveats: Tumors had a significantly higher top-250-clone fraction than blood (p = 0.039).

The CDR3 loop spans 13 amino acids. The V and J ends lost 4 bases and 6 bases respectively, with 11 bases between them. Germline CDR1 and CDR2: SEHNR and FQNEAQ (reference sequence). Total RNA and DNA came together from roughly 20-30 mg of bulk tissue without cell sorting. As for this clonotype: Its antigen is as yet unknown.

The investigators made TCR beta cDNA from roughly 460 ng total RNA, using a constant-region primer. What produced the TCR beta libraries was three nested multiplex PCR rounds using slightly modified ARM-PCR. Forward primers for TRBV1-TRBV30 and a C-beta reverse primer served the first two PCR rounds, at around 11 cycles each. TCRdb used MiXCR to reprocess the multiplex PCR reads, holding one entry per CDR3 protein. The table lists approximately 92,000 distinct CDR3 sequences, 68% of them singletons. The chain employs TRBV7-9 and TRBJ2-3; D uncertain. The sequence was obtained from a man aged 40-49 years with primary liver carcinoma and hepatitis B virus infection. Sequencing was done on a sample of tumor-adjacent normal liver tissue. Here the CDR3 DNA reads TGTGCCAGCAGCTCAGGAGTAGTGGATACGCAGTATTTT. It yields the protein CASSSGVVDTQYF. The full variable domain, in which reference TRBV7-9 and TRBJ2-3 provide the parts outside the CDR3, is DTGVSQNPRHKITKRGQNVTFRCDPISEHNRLYWYRQTLGQGPEFLTYFQNEAQLEKSRLLSDRFSAERPKGSFSTLEIQRTEQGDSAMYLCASSSGVVDTQYFGPGTRLTVL.